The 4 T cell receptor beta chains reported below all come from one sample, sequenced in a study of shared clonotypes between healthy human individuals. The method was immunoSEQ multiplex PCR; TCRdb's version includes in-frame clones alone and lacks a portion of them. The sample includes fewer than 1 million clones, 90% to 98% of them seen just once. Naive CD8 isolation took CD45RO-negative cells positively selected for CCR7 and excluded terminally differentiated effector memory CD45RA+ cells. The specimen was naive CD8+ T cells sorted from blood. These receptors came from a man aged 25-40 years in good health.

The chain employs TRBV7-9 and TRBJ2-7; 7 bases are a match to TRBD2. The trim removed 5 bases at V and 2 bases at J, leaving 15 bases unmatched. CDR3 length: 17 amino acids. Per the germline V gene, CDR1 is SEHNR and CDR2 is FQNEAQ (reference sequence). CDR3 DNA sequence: TGTGCCAGCAGCCCGCCGGGCGGGCTAGCGGTAACCTACGAGCAGTACTTC. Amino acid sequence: CASSPPGGLAVTYEQYF. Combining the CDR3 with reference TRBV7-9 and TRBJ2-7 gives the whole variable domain DTGVSQNPRHKITKRGQNVTFRCDPISEHNRLYWYRQTLGQGPEFLTYFQNEAQLEKSRLLSDRFSAERPKGSFSTLEIQRTEQGDSAMYLCASSPPGGLAVTYEQYFGPGTRLTVT.

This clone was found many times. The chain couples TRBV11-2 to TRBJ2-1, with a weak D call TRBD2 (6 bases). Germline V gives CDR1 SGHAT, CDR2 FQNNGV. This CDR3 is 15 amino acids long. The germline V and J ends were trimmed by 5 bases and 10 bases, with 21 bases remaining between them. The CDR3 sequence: CASSDSGLFSGEQFF. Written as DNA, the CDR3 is TGTGCCAGCAGCGATTCGGGACTCTTCTCCGGGGAGCAGTTCTTC. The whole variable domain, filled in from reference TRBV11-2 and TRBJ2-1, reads EAGVAQSPRYKIIEKRQSVAFWCNPISGHATLYWYQQILGQGPKLLIQFQNNGVVDDSQLPKDRFSAERLKGVDSTLKIQPAKLEDSAVYLCASSDSGLFSGEQFFGPGTRLTVL.

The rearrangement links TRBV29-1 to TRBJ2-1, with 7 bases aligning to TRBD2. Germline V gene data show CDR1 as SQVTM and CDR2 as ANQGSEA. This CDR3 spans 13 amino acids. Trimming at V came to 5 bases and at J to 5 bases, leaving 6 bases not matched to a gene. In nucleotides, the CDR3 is TGCAGCGTTCACCTAGCGGACAACAATGAGCAGTTCTTC. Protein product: CSVHLADNNEQFF.

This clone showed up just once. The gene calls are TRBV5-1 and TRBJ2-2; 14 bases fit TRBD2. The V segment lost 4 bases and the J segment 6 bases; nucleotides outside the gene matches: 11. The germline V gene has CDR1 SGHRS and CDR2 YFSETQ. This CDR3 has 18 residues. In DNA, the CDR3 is TGCGCCAGCAGCCGTTCGGGACTAGCGGGAGTGGTTGCCGGGGAGCTGTTTTTT. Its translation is CASSRSGLAGVVAGELFF.